This T cell receptor (beta chain) emerged from a study of OX40 agonist ivuxolimab in advanced cancers. Study-level background: Ivuxolimab was a fully human IgG2 agonistic monoclonal antibody targeting the costimulatory receptor OX40 (CD134). Intravenous ivuxolimab was administered to patients every 2 weeks at six dose levels: 0.01, 0.1, 0.3, 1.5, 3 and 10 mg/kg. Of the roughly 50 dose-escalation patients, hepatocellular carcinoma was present in about 19, melanoma in roughly 15, renal cell carcinoma in 9 and head and neck cancer in 9. In the dose-escalation cohort, approximately 80% of patients were male, and the mean age was approximately 60 years with a range of roughly 20 to 79. Patients were allowed to have had prior anti-PD-1, anti-PD-L1 or anti-CTLA-4 therapy, and more than 30% of the dose-escalation patients had previously received checkpoint inhibitors. Partial responses occurred in three dose-escalation patients: two with cutaneous melanoma and one with hepatocellular carcinoma. Peripheral TCRbeta sequencing was intended to test whether TCR sequence diversity was altered and clonal T-cell expansion was caused by ivuxolimab. The paper describes the monotherapy dose-escalation part (N ≈ 50 patients) of the phase I trial of ivuxolimab.

Cut back by 5 bases and 3 bases, the V and J ends lie 8 bases apart. CDR1 is given as MNHNY and CDR2 as SVGAGI, both from the germline V gene (reference sequence). The CDR3 goes from the cysteine to the phenylalanine over 12 residues. Only the CDR3 region is kept as DNA, spanning 36 bases read in frame from base 1. Turning to this clone: Its antigen is not yet known. One base away there is no much larger clone; base qualities are not given.

What the research found in general, with its limitations: In partial responders in the 0.1-3.0 mg/kg groups, normalized peripheral clonal expansion was found to be among the lowest, especially among CD8+ T cells. Antigen specificity was not determined for the clonally expanded peripheral T cells. At doses from 0.1 to 3.0 mg/kg, clonal expansion was seen in both CD4+ and CD8+ blood T cells between baseline and week 6. Low levels of normalized T-cell clonal expansion were also seen in some patients who did not respond. After ivuxolimab, CD8+ T cells had more expanded clones than CD4+ T cells on average.

For sequencing of the TCRbeta CDR3 region, genomic DNA was extracted from the sorted cells. TCRbeta CDR3 regions were sequenced using the immunoSEQ Assay. TCRdb mirrors the immuneACCESS table, restricted to in-frame sequences. Some clones are absent from its copies; in checked studies, under half trace to an unresolved V gene, and the reason for the others is unknown. The sample table shows about 21,000 clones, and roughly 84% are seen once. Together, the top ten hold 35% to 45% of the sample. Patients with autoimmune disease history or receiving systemic immunosuppression were excluded from the trial. Peripheral blood for TCR sequencing was collected from all dose cohorts at baseline, on cycle 4 day 1, and on cycle 7 day 1. The samples were drawn from a first-in-human, open-label, multicenter phase I dose-escalation trial of ivuxolimab. Adults with locally advanced or metastatic melanoma, renal cell carcinoma, hepatocellular carcinoma or head and neck squamous cell carcinoma were enrolled in the trial. Before TCR sequencing, CD4+ T cells and CD8+ T cells from peripheral blood were sorted into separate populations.

This sequence was found in an adult with an advanced solid tumor such as melanoma, head and neck, liver or kidney cancer. The V and J genes are TRBV6-6 and TRBJ2-7, with the D segment identity uncertain. This specimen was CD4+ or CD8+ T cells sorted from blood, taken in a trial of the OX40 agonist ivuxolimab. The nucleotide sequence reads TGTGCCAGCAGTACGTGGAACTACGAGCAGTACTTC. This encodes CASSTWNYEQYF.